Presented here are 8 T cell receptor beta chains from one specimen sequenced in a study of T cells in Graves' hyperthyroidism and ophthalmopathy. Amplification targeted TCR beta CDR3 regions from RNA transcripts. When the TCR CDR3 underwent first-round RT-PCR, the HTBI primer set was used. TCRdb used MiXCR to reprocess the multiplex PCR reads, holding one entry per CDR3 protein. The table has about 500,000 distinct CDR3 sequences, about 16% seen once; the top ten hold roughly 29%. Sequenced input: blood. These TCRs come from a woman aged 30 to 39 with Graves' ophthalmopathy.

This clonotype occurred many times. The chain uses TRBV12-3 or TRBV12-4 and TRBJ2-5, with 8 bases that match TRBD1. After removal of 3 bases from V and 5 bases from J, the junction contained 5 bases not matched to a gene. The CDR3 is 14 amino acids. This CDR3 is CASSFQGAWETQYF. CDR3 coding DNA: TGTGCCAGCAGTTTTCAGGGGGCGTGGGAGACCCAGTACTTC.

Many counts were recorded for this clonotype. The chain is built from TRBV3-1 and TRBJ1-1; weak D call: TRBD1 (6 bases). With 8 bases removed from V and 0 bases from J, the gap between germline ends came to 16 bases. CDR3 length equals 15 residues. Germline loops: CDR1 LGHDT, CDR2 YNNKEL (reference sequence). CDR3 residues: CASAGTHGLNTEAFF. For the CDR3, the DNA is TGTGCCAGCGCCGGGACACATGGTCTGAACACTGAAGCTTTCTTT.

This clonotype was detected ten times or more. The chain links TRBV10-1 to TRBJ2-7; TRBD1 matches 10 bases. The CDR3 covers 15 residues. V lost 3 bases and J lost 0; bases outside the gene matches: 2. From germline, CDR1 is WNHNN and CDR2 SYGVQD (reference sequence). The CDR3 bases are TGCGCCAGCAGTGAAGGGACAGGGGTCTCCTACGAGCAGTACTTC. Its protein is CASSEGTGVSYEQYF.

This clonotype was seen at least ten times. The genes are TRBV5-8 and TRBJ2-1; no firm D call. V lost 3 bases to trimming and J lost 3 bases, with 7 bases between them. The CDR3 is 13 residues long. Germline V lookup: CDR1 SGHTS, CDR2 YDEGEE. The CDR3 sequence: CASSSYIYNEQFF. The CDR3 DNA reads as TGTGCCAGCAGCTCTTACATCTACAATGAGCAGTTCTTC. Complete variable domain (other parts from reference TRBV5-8 and TRBJ2-1): EAGVTQSPTHLIKTRGQQATLRCSPISGHTSVYWYQQALGLGLQFLLWYDEGEERNRGNFPPRFSGRQFPNYSSELNVNALELEDSALYLCASSSYIYNEQFFGPGTRLTVL.

This clonotype has ten or more counts. The chain joins TRBV27 to TRBJ1-5, with 8 bases identical to TRBD1. The CDR3 runs 17 residues. The V gene's germline CDR1 is MNHEY and CDR2 SMNVEV (reference sequence). With 7 bases clipped from V and 3 bases from J, the junction kept 14 bases outside the gene matches. The chain's CDR3 is CASNWLSGGLPNQPQHF. The CDR3 DNA follows: TGTGCCAGCAATTGGTTATCAGGGGGCCTACCCAATCAGCCCCAGCATTTT.

This clonotype was recorded many times. For the CDR3, the DNA is TGTGCCAGCAGCCCTACAGGGATTGGAGAGACCCAGTACTTC. Translation: CASSPTGIGETQYF. The chain recombines TRBV7-2 with TRBJ2-5, with TRBD1 as a possible D gene (6 bases). Germline V CDR1 and CDR2: SGHTA, FQGNSA. The CDR3 spans 14 residues. The V end lost 5 bases, the J end lost 4 bases, and 14 bases lay between the germline ends.

This clonotype occurred many times. The chain links TRBV2 to TRBJ2-1, with TRBD1 as a possible D gene (5 bases). CDR3 length: 15 amino acids. CDR1 is SNHLY, CDR2 FYNNEI, per germline. Trimming pared 1 base from V and 1 base from J, leaving 8 bases between. This chain's CDR3 is CASSEETVSYNEQFF. The CDR3, as DNA: TGTGCCAGCAGTGAAGAGACAGTATCCTACAATGAGCAGTTCTTC.

This clonotype was counted only a few times. This chain joins TRBV3-1 and TRBJ2-7, with TRBD1 matching 10 bases. The CDR3 totals 16 residues. The germline gives CDR1 LGHDT, CDR2 YNNKEL (reference sequence). V gave up 3 bases and J gave up 0 bases; unmatched junction bases: 5. The CDR3 DNA sequence: TGTGCCAGCAGCCAGGGGGGACAGGGGCTCTCCTACGAGCAGTACTTC. Translation: CASSQGGQGLSYEQYF.